This T cell receptor (beta chain) was obtained from a study of control samples from healthy donors and cancer patients. This clone occurred once. Clones were sequenced by immunoSEQ multiplex PCR, and TCRdb holds only the in-frame ones, with some missing. The data hold about 120,000 clones, with 80% to 90% observed a single time. V dropped 7 bases and J dropped 5; count of bases not matched to a gene: 15. CDR1 SQVTM and CDR2 ANQGSEA come from the germline V gene. This CDR3 is 16 amino acids long. What was sequenced was blood. The clonotype comes from a man aged 45-60 years in good health. This rearrangement joins TRBV29-1 to TRBJ1-1; 11 bases map to TRBD1. The CDR3 DNA follows: TGCAGCGCCTTATACCGGGACAGGGGGTTCGGGACTGAAGCTTTCTTT. Residues: CSALYRDRGFGTEAFF.